The clone carrying this T cell receptor beta chain came up once. Assay execution took place at the deep level. Sorted-subset replicate PCRs used 200 ng DNA, 30,000 or so T cell genomes. Sequenced by immunoSEQ multiplex PCR; TCRdb stores in-frame clones only, minus some. This sample has 2 million to 2.5 million clones, with around 95% found just once. This record comes from a study of shared clonotypes between healthy human individuals. Across the whole study: Each donor had three CD4 naive, three CD4 memory, two CD8 naive and one CD8 memory plate.

With 2 bases removed from V and 0 bases from J, the gap between germline ends came to 16 bases. The CDR3 has 18 amino acids. Per germline, CDR1 LGHNA and CDR2 YSLEER. The sequence was obtained from a man aged 18 to 30 in good health. The sequenced sample was naive CD4+ T cells sorted from blood. The subset was: CD45RA+ positively selected. The chain joins TRBV4-3 to TRBJ1-4, with a possible D match to TRBD1 (5 bases). CDR3 protein: CASSQWGGYWATNEKLFF. CDR3 nucleotides: TGCGCCAGCAGCCAATGGGGGGGTTACTGGGCAACTAATGAAAAACTGTTTTTT.